This T cell receptor beta chain came from a study of identical twins. Addition of a universal primer site occurred through template switching, and cDNA carried unique molecular identifiers. Using its own MiXCR run on the 5' RACE reads, TCRdb lists one record per CDR3 protein. The data contain about 470,000 distinct CDR3 sequences, approximately 25% of them singletons. The CDR3 consists of 16 residues. Germline CDR1 and CDR2: SGHAT and FQNNGV. V shed 3 bases and J 2 bases; nucleotides not matched to a gene: 5. These data also featured in a second study, about T cells expressing NK-cell markers. From that paper: The leading position in the CD3+CD56-NKG2C+ fraction of four donors also went to these clonotypes.

This clonotype was obtained from a woman aged 18-30 years in good health. V usage is TRBV11-2 and J usage is TRBJ2-3, with 10 bases that match TRBD2. Material: CD4+ T cells sorted from blood. The CDR3 is CASSFASGGLTDTQYF. For the CDR3, the DNA is TGTGCCAGCAGCTTCGCTAGCGGGGGTCTCACAGATACGCAGTATTTT.